The T cell receptor (beta chain) described here comes from a study of T-cell reconstitution after alpha-beta-depleted transplantation in children. Using unique molecular identifiers, the investigators prepared the TCRbeta library. MiXCR, applied by TCRdb to the PCR reads, yields one record per CDR3 protein. The table lists under 350,000 distinct CDR3 sequences, 9.9% of them singletons. Germline lookup yields CDR1 MNHEY and CDR2 SVGEGT. Trimming pared 2 bases from V and 0 bases from J, leaving 20 bases between. This CDR3 region has 18 residues. Material: PBMCs from the stem cell graft donor, obtained from the stem cell graft. The chain employs TRBV6-2 or TRBV6-3 and TRBJ2-7; D is possibly TRBD1 (6 bases). The receptor comes from a human donor who donated a stem cell graft to a child with SCID. In DNA form, the CDR3 reads TGTGCCAGCAGTTACACGACCAAGGACAGCAGAAGCTCCTACGAGCAGTACTTC. Encoded protein: CASSYTTKDSRSSYEQYF.